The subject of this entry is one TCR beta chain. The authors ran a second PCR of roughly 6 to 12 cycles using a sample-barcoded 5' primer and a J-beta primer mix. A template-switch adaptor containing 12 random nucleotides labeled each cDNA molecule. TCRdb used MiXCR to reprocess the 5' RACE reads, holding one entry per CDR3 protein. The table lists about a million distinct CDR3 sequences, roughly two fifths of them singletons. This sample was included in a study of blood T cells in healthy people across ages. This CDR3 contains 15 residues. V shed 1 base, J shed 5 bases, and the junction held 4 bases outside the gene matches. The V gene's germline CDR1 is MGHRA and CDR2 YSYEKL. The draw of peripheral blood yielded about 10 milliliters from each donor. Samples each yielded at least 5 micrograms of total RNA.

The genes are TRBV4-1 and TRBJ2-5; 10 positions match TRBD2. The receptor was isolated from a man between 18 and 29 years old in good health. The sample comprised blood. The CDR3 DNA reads TGCGCCAGCAGCCAAGTTAGCGGGGGGATGGAGACCCAGTACTTC. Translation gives CASSQVSGGMETQYF.